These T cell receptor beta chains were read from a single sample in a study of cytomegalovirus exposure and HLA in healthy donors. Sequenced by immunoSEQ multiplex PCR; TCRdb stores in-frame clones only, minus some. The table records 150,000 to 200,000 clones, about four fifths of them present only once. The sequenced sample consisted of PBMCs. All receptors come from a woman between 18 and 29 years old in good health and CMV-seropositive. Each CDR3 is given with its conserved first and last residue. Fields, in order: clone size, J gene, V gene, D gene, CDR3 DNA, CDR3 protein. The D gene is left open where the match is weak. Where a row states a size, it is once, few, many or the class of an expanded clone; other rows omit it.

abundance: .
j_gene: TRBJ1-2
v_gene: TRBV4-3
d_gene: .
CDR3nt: TGCGCCAGCAGCCAAGAAGAGATTAGCTTCGCTGGCTACACCTTC
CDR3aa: CASSQEEISFAGYTF

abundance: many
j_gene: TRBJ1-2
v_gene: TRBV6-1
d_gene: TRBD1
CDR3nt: TGTGCCAGCAACACAGGGGCGAACTATGGCTACACCTTC
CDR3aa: CASNTGANYGYTF

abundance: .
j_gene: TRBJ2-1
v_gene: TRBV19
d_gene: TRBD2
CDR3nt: TGTGCCAGTAGTATAGGGGTAGCGGGGGGGCGAAATGAGCAGTTCTTC
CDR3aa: CASSIGVAGGRNEQFF

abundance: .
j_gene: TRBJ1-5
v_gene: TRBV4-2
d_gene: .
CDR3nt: TGTGCCAGCAGCCAAACCGGGACTGAAGTTCAGCCCCAGCATTTT
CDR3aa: CASSQTGTEVQPQHF

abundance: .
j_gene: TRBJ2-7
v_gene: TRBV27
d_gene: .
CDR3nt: TGTGCCAGCGTTGGTCCGGGCTACGAGCAGTACTTC
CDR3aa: CASVGPGYEQYF

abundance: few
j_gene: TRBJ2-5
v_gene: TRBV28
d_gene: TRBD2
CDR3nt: TGTGCCAGCAGTTCTATAGCGGGGGGATACTCGCAACAAGAGACCCAGTACTTC
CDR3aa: CASSSIAGGYSQQETQYF

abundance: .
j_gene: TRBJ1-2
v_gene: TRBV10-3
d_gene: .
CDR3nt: TGTGCCATCAGCGACAACTTAGATGGGCCTTATGGCTACACCTTC
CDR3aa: CAISDNLDGPYGYTF

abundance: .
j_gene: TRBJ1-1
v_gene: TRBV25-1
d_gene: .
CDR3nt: TGTGCCAGCAGTGAATTACAGGACGGCACTGAAGCTTTCTTT
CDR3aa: CASSELQDGTEAFF

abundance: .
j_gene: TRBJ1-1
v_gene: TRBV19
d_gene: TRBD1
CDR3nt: TGTGCCAGTAGGCACGCAGGGGGCCATAACACTGAAGCTTTCTTT
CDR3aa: CASRHAGGHNTEAFF

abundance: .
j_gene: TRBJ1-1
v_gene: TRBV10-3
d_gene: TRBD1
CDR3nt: TGTGCCATCAGCGACAGGGAGAAGAACACTGAAGCTTTCTTT
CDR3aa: CAISDREKNTEAFF

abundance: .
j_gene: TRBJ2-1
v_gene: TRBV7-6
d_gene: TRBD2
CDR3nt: TGTGCCAGCAGCAAGAAGGGACTAGCGGGGGGGTCTGACAATGAGCAGTTCTTC
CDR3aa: CASSKKGLAGGSDNEQFF

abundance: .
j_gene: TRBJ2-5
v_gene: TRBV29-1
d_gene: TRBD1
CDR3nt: TGCAGCGTTGCTGCCAGGGGGGAGACCCAGTACTTC
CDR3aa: CSVAARGETQYF

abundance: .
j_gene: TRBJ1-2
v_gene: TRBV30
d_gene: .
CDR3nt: TGTGCCTGGTTTTACACAAAAGGCTACACCTTC
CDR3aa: CAWFYTKGYTF

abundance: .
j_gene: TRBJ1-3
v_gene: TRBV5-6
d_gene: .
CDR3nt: TGTGCCAGCAGCTTGGATCCAGGGACTGGAAACACCATATATTTT
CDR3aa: CASSLDPGTGNTIYF

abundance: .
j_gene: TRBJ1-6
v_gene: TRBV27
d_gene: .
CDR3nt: TGTGCCAGCAGTTTACAGAATTCACCCCTCCACTTT
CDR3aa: CASSLQNSPLHF

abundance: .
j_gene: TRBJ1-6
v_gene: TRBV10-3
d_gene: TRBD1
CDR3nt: TGTGCCATCCGAGGAGGTGTAGGACAGGGGGGTTCACCCCTCCACTTT
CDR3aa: CAIRGGVGQGGSPLHF

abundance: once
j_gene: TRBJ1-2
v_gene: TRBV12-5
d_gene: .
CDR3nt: TGTGCTAGTGTTCAGGATCGGGGTTTAGGCTACACCTTC
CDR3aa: CASVQDRGLGYTF

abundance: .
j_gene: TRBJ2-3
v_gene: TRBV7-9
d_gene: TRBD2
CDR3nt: TGTGCCAGCAGCTTAGATTATCTCTCTAGCGGGGGGGCAACAGATACGCAGTATTTT
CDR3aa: CASSLDYLSSGGATDTQYF

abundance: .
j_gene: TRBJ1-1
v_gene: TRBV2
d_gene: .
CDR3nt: TGTGCCAGCAGTGAAATCGTCGAAGCTTTCTTT
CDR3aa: CASSEIVEAFF

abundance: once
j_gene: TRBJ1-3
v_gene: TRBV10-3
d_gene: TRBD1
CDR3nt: TGTGCCATCAGTGAGTCTTCTGCGGGACAGGGCGATGCTGGAAACACCATATATTTT
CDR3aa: CAISESSAGQGDAGNTIYF

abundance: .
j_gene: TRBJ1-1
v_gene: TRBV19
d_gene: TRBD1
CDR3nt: TGTGCCACGAAACAGGGGGCAACTGAAGCTTTCTTT
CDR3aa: CATKQGATEAFF

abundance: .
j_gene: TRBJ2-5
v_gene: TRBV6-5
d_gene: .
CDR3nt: TGTGCCAGCAGCGGACAGAAACTGCAAGAGACCCAGTACTTC
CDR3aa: CASSGQKLQETQYF

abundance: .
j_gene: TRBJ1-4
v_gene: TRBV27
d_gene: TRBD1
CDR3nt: TGTGCCAGCAGTTTAAAGGGGGCTGGTGAAAAACTGTTTTTT
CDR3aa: CASSLKGAGEKLFF

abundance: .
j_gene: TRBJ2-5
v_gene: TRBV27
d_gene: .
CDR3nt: TGTGCCAGCAGTTCACGTACGACAGGATCAGGAGAGACCCAGTACTTC
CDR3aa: CASSSRTTGSGETQYF

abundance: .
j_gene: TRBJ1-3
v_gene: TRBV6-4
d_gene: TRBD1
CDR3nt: TGTGCCAGCAGTTGCAGGGGGCCTGGAAACACCATATATTTT
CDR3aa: CASSCRGPGNTIYF

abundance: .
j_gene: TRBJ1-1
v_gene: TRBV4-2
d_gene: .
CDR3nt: TGTGCCAGCAGCCAAGGACCGACAGGGAACACTGAAGCTTTCTTT
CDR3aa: CASSQGPTGNTEAFF

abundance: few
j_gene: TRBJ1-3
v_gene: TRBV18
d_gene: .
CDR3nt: TGTGCCAGCTCACCACCGGCCGAGCAGGGGTACGGAAACACCATATATTTT
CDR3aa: CASSPPAEQGYGNTIYF

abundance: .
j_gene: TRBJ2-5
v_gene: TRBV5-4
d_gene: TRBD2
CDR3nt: TGTGCCAGCAGCTTGGGACTAGCGGGGGGGAGAGAGACCCAGTACTTC
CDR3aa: CASSLGLAGGRETQYF

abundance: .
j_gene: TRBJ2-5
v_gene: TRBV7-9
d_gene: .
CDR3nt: TGTGCCAGCAGCTCCCGGGGGTCGGACCAAGAGACCCAGTACTTC
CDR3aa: CASSSRGSDQETQYF

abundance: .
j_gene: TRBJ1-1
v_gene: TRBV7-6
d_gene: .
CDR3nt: TGTGCCAGCAGCTGGACAGAAGCCTCTGAAGCTTTCTTT
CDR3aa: CASSWTEASEAFF

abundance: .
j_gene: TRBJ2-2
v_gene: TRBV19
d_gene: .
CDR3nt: TGTGCCAGTCTATCGGGAAGAGGATGGGGCACCGGGGAGCTGTTTTTT
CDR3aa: CASLSGRGWGTGELFF

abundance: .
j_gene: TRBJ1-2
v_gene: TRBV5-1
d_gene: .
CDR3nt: TGCGCCAGCAGCTTGGTGGGGGAGGCGGGCTATGGCTACACCTTC
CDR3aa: CASSLVGEAGYGYTF

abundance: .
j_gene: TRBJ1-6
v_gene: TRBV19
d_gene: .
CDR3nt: TGTGCCAGTAGTGCGGACAGTAATTCACCCCTCCACTTT
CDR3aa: CASSADSNSPLHF

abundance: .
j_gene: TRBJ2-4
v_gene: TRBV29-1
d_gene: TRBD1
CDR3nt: TGCAGCGCCGGGACAGCCCACCTAGCCAAAAACATTCAGTACTTC
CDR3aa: CSAGTAHLAKNIQYF

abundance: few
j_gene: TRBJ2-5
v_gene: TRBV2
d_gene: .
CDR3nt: TGTGCCAGCAGTTTCGGGGTACAAGAGACCCAGTACTTC
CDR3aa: CASSFGVQETQYF

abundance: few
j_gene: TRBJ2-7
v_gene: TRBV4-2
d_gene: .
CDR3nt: TGTGCCAGCAGCCAAGGAGGAGGAGCCTACGAGCAGTACTTC
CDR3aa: CASSQGGGAYEQYF

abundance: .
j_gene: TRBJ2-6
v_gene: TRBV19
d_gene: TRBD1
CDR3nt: TGTGCCAGTATAAACGGACAGGGGGCGCGCGGGGCCAACGTCCTGACTTTC
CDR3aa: CASINGQGARGANVLTF

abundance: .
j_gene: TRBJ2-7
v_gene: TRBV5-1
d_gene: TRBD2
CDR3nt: TGCGCCAGCGTACCGACTAGCGGGGGGACCTACGAGCAGTACTTC
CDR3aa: CASVPTSGGTYEQYF

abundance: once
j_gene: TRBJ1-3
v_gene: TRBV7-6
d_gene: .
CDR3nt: TGTGCCAGCAGCTCGCGAATCACCGGGACACCCAACTCTGGAAACACCATATATTTT
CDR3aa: CASSSRITGTPNSGNTIYF

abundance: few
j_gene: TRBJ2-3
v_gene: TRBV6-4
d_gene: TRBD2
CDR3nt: TGTGCCAGCAGTGCTAGCGGGGGGGCCACAGATACGCAGTATTTT
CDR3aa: CASSASGGATDTQYF

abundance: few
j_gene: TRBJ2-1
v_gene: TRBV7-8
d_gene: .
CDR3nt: TGTGCCAGCAGCTTAGCTCGGCTAGCCTACAATGAGCAGTTCTTC
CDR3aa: CASSLARLAYNEQFF

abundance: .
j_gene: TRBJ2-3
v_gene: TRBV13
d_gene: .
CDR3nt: TGTGCCAGCAGCCCCCAGGGCGGGGCAGATACGCAGTATTTT
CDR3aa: CASSPQGGADTQYF

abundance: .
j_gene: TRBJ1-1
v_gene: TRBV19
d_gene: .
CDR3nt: TGTGCCAGCAAATTGGGCAGGATCACTGAAGCTTTCTTT
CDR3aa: CASKLGRITEAFF

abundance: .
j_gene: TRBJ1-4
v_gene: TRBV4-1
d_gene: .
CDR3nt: TGCGCCAGCAGCCAACGGACGGGAACAACTAATGAAAAACTGTTTTTT
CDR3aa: CASSQRTGTTNEKLFF

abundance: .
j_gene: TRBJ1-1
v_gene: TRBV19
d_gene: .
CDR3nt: TGTGCCAGTAGTATAGATTCGCAGGCCCATCCACACGCTTTCTTT
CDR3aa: CASSIDSQAHPHAFF

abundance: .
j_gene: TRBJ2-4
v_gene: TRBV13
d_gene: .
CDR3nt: TGTGCCAGCAGCCCACAGCTAGCCAAAAACATTCAGTACTTC
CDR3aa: CASSPQLAKNIQYF

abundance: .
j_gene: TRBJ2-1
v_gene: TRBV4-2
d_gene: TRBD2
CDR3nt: TGTGCCAGCAGCCTTCACCAGAGGACTAGCGGGGGGTTAGAGGATGAGCAGTTCTTC
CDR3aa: CASSLHQRTSGGLEDEQFF

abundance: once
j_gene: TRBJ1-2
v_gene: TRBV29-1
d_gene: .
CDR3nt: TGCAGCGCCCGACCGATTGACCCACAGGGAAACTATGGCTACACCTTC
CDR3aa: CSARPIDPQGNYGYTF